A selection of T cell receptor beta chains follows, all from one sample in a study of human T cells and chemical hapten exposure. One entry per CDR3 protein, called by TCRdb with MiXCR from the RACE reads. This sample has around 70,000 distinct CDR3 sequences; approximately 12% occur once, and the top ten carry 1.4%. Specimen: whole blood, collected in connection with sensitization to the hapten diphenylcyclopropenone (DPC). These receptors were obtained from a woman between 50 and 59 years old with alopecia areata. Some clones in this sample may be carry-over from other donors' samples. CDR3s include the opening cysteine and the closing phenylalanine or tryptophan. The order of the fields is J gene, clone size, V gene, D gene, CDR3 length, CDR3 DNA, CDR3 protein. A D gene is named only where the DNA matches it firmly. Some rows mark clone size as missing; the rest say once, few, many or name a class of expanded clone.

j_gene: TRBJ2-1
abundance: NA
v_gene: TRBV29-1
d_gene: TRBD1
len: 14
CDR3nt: TGCAGCGTCAACCCGGGACAGGTGTACAATGAGCAGTTCTTC
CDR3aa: CSVNPGQVYNEQFF

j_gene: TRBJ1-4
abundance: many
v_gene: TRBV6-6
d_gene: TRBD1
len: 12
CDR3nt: TGTGCCAGCAGGGGGGGACAGCAAAAACTGTTTTTT
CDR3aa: CASRGGQQKLFF

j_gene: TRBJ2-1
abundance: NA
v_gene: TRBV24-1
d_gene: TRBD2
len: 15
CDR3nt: TGTGCCACCAGTCTCGGGACTAGCGGACCTAATGAGCAGTTCTTC
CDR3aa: CATSLGTSGPNEQFF

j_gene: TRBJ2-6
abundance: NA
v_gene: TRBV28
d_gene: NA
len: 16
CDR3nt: TGTGCCAGCACGGCCCCAGGTTTCTCTGGGGCCAACGTCCTGACTTTC
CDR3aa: CASTAPGFSGANVLTF

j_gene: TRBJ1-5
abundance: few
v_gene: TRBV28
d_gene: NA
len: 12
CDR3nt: TGTGCCAGCGGAGTGAGCAATCAGCCCCAGCATTTT
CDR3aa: CASGVSNQPQHF

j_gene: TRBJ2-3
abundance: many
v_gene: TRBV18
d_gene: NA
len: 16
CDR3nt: TGTGCCAGCTCACCACCGCGGGGCTTGGGGACAGATACGCAGTATTTT
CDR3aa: CASSPPRGLGTDTQYF

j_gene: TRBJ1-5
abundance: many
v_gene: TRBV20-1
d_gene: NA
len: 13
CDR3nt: TGCAGTGCTAGAGGGGCAGGTGATCAGCCCCAGCATTTT
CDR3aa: CSARGAGDQPQHF

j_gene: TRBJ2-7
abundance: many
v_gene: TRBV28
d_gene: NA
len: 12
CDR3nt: TGTGCCAGCAGCACAGGGATCTACGAGCAGTACTTC
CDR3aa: CASSTGIYEQYF

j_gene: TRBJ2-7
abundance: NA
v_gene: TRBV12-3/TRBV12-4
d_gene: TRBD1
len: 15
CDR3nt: TGTGCCAGCAGCCAAGCGGGGACAGGGGCCTACGAGCAGTACTTC
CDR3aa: CASSQAGTGAYEQYF

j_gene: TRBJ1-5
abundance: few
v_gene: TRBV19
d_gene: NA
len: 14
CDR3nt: TGTGCCAGTATAGACAGAGCCCTCAATCAGCCCCAGCATTTT
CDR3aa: CASIDRALNQPQHF

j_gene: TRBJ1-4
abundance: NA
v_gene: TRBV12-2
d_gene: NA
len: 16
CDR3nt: TGTGCAAGTCGCTCACCTGGACAGGGGCGGAATGAAAAACTGTTTTTT
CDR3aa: CASRSPGQGRNEKLFF

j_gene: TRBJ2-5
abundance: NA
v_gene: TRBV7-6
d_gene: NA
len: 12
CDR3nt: TGTGCCAGCAGCCAATACACAGAGACCCAGTACTTC
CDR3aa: CASSQYTETQYF

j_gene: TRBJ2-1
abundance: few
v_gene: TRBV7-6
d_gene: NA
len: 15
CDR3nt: TGTGCCAGCAGCTTACAAGGAAACAGGGTCAATGAGCAGTTCTTC
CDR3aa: CASSLQGNRVNEQFF

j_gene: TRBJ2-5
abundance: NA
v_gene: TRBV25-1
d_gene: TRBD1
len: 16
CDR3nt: TGTGCCAGCAGTGAATTGGGACAGGGGGCTTTGGAGACCCAGTACTTC
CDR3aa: CASSELGQGALETQYF

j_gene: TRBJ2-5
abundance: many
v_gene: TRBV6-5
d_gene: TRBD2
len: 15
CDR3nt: TGTGCCAGCACTCATAGCGGGGGGGCGAGTGAGACCCAGTACTTC
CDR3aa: CASTHSGGASETQYF

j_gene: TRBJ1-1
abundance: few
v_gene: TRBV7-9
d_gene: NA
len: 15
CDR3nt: TGTGCCTCCCACCCCAGGGGCGTGTCGAACACTGAAGCTTTCTTT
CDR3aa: CASHPRGVSNTEAFF

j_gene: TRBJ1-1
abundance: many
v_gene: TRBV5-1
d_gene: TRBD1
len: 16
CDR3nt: TGCGCCAGCAGCTTTGGACAGGCTAGGTGGGGGACTGAAGCTTTCTTT
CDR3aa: CASSFGQARWGTEAFF

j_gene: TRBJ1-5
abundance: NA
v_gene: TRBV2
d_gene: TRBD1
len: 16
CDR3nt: TGTGCCAGCAGTGAAGGCTTGGGCAGGGGGCTTGAGCCCCAGCATTTT
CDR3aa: CASSEGLGRGLEPQHF

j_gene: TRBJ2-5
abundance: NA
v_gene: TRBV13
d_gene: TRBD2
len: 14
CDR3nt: TGTGCCAGCACCTGGACTAGTTGGGGAGAGACCCAGTACTTC
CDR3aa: CASTWTSWGETQYF

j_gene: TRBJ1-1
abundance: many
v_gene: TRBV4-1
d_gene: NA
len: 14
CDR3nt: TGCGCCAGCAGCCAAGCGTTGGGGAACACTGAAGCTTTCTTT
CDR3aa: CASSQALGNTEAFF

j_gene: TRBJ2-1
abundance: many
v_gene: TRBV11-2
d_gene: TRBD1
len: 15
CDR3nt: TGTGCCAGCAGCTTAGGGCAGGGGGCCTACAATGAGCAGTTCTTC
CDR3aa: CASSLGQGAYNEQFF

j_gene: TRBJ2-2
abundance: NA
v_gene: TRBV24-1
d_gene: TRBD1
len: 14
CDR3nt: TGTGCCACCAGTGATTTACAGGGGGCCGGGGAGCTGTTTTTT
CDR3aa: CATSDLQGAGELFF

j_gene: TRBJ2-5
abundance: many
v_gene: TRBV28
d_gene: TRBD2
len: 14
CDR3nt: TGTGCCAGCAGTTTAGCGCTAGCGGAAAAGACCCAGTACTTC
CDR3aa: CASSLALAEKTQYF

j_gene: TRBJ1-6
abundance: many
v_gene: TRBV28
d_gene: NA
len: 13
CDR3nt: TGTGCCAGCAGTTCCCCCGGGGGTTCACCCCTCCACTTT
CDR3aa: CASSSPGGSPLHF

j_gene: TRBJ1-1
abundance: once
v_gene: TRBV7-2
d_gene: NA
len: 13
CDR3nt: TGTGCCAGCAGCTCGGACAGGAACACTGAAGCTTTCTTT
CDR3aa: CASSSDRNTEAFF

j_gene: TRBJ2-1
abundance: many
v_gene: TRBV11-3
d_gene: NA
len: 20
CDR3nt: TGTGCCAGCAGCCCCACGGCTTGGGGGACCTCCCCGAAGCATTACAATGAGCAGTTCTTC
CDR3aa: CASSPTAWGTSPKHYNEQFF

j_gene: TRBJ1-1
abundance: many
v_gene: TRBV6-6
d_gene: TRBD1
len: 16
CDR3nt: TGTGCCAGCAGTTCAGAGCAGGGGGCGCGGGACACTGAAGCTTTCTTT
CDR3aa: CASSSEQGARDTEAFF

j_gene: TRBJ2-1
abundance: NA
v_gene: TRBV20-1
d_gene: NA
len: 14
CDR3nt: TGCAGTGCTCCGCGCAGGGGGGCAGTTAAGGAGCAGTTCTTC
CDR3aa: CSAPRRGAVKEQFF

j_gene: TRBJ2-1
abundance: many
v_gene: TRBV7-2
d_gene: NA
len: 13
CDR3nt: TGTGCCAGCAGCCCGTGGACAGACAATGAGCAGTTCTTC
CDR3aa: CASSPWTDNEQFF

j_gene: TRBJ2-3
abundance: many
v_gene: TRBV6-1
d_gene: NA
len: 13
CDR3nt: TGTGCCAGCAGAAGGATCGACCCAGATACGCAGTATTTT
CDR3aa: CASRRIDPDTQYF

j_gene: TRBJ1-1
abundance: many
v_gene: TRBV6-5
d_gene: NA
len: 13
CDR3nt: TGTGCCAGCAGTTACTTTATGAGCGCTGAAGCTTTCTTT
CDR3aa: CASSYFMSAEAFF

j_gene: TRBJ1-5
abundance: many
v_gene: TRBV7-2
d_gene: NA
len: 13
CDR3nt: TGTGCCAGCAGCCTTCAGCGGAATCAGCCCCAGCATTTT
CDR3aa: CASSLQRNQPQHF

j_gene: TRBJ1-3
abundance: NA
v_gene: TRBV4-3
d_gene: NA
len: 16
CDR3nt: TGCGCCAGCAGCCAAGACGCCCTGCACTCTGGAAACACCATATATTTT
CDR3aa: CASSQDALHSGNTIYF

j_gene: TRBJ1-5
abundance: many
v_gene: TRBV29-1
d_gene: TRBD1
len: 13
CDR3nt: TGCAGCTATGGACAGGGAGTTGGTCAGCCCCAGCATTTT
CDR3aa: CSYGQGVGQPQHF

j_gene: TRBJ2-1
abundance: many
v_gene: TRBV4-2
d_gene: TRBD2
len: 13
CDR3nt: TGTGCCAGCAGCCAAGATCGGGAGGCGACGCAGTTCTTC
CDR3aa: CASSQDREATQFF

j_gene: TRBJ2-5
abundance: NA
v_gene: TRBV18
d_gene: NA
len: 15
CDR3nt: TGTGCCAGCTCACCACCGGCAGATTACCAAGAGACCCAGTACTTC
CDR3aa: CASSPPADYQETQYF

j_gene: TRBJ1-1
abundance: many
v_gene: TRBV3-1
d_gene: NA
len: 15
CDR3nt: TGTGCCAGCAGCCAAGGGAGATGGCAGGGTGATGAAGCTTTCTTT
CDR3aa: CASSQGRWQGDEAFF

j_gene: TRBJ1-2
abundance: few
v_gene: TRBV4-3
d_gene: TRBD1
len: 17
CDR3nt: TGCGCCAGCAGCCAAGATAATAAGGGGGCGCGAAGCTATGGCTACACCTTC
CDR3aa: CASSQDNKGARSYGYTF

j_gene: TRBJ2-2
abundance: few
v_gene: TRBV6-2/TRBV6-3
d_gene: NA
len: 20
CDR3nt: TGTGCCAGCCTCACAGCGCAGAGGAGGACAGAAACATCTAACACCGGGGAGCTGTTTTTT
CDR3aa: CASLTAQRRTETSNTGELFF

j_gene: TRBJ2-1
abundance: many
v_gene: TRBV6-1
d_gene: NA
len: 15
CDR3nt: TGTGCCAGCAGTGGAGGACCGGATCTTCGGAATGAGCAGTTCTTC
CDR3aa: CASSGGPDLRNEQFF

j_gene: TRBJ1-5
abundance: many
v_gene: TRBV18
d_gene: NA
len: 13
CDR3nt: TGTGCCAGCTCACCCGGGCCCCCGGGGCCCCAGCATTTT
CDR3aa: CASSPGPPGPQHF

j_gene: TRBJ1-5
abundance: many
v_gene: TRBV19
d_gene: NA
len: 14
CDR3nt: TGTGCCAGTAGTACGGGATCTTACACTCGGCCCCAGCATTTT
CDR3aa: CASSTGSYTRPQHF

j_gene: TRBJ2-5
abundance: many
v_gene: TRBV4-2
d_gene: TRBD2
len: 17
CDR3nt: TGTGCCAGCAGCCAACAGACCCCTGGAGCGGGAGAAGAGACCCAGTACTTC
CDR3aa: CASSQQTPGAGEETQYF

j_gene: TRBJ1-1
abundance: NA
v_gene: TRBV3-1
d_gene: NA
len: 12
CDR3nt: TGTGCCAGCAGCCAAGATGCAGGAAAAGCTTTCTTT
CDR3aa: CASSQDAGKAFF

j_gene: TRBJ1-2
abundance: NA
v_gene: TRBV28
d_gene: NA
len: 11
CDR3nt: TGTGCCAGCAGCTCGAATGTGGGCTACACCTTC
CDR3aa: CASSSNVGYTF

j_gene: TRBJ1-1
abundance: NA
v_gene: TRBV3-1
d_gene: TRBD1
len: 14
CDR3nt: TGTGCCAGCAGTTACACAGGGGGCCTGGGTGAAGCTTTCTTT
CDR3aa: CASSYTGGLGEAFF

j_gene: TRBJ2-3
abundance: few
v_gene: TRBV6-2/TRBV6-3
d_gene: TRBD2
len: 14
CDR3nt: TGTGCCAGCAACGCGGGGGGGCCTACAGATACGCAGTATTTT
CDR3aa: CASNAGGPTDTQYF

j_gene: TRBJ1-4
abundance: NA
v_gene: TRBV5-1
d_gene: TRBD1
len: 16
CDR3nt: TGCGCCAGCAGCCGGACAGGGAGTACCCTTAATGAAAAACTGTTTTTT
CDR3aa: CASSRTGSTLNEKLFF